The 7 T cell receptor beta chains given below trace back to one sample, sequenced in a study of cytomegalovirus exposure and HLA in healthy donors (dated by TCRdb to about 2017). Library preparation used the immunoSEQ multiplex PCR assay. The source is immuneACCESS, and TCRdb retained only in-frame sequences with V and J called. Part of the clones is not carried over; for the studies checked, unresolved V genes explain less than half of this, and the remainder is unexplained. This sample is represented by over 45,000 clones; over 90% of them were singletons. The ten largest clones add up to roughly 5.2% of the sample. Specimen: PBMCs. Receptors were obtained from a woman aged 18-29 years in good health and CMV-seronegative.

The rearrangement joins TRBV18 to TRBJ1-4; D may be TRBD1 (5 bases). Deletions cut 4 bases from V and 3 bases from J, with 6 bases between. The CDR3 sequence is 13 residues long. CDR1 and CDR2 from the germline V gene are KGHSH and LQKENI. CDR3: CASSQGSNEKLFF. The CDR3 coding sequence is TGTGCCAGCTCACAGGGGTCTAATGAAAAACTGTTTTTT.

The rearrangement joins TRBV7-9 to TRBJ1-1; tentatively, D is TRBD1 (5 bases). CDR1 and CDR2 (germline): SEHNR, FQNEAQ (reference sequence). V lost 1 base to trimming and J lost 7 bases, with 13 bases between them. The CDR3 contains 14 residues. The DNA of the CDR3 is TGTGCCAGCAGCTTAGAGCAGGGCCGCTTTGAAGCTTTCTTT. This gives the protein CASSLEQGRFEAFF.

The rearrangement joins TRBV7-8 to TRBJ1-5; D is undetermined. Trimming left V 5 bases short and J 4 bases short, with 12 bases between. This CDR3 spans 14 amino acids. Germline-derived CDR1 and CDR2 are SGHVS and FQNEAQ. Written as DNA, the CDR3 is TGTGCCAGCAGCCGTAGCCCCTGGAATCAGCCCCAGCATTTT. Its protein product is CASSRSPWNQPQHF.

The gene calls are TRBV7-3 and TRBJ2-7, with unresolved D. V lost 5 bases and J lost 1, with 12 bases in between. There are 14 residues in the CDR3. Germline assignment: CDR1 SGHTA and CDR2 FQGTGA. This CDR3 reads CASSSASHSYEQYF. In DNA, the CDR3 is TGTGCCAGCAGCAGCGCCAGCCATTCCTACGAGCAGTACTTC. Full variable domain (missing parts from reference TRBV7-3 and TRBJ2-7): GAGVSQTPSNKVTEKGKYVELRCDPISGHTALYWYRQSLGQGPEFLIYFQGTGAADDSGLPNDRFFAVRPEGSVSTLKIQRTERGDSAVYLCASSSASHSYEQYFGPGTRLTVT.

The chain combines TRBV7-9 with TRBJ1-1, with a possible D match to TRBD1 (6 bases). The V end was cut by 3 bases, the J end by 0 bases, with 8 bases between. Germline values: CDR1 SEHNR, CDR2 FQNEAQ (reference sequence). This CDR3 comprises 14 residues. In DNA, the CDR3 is TGTGCCAGCAGCTTGGGACAACTGAACACTGAAGCTTTCTTT. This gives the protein CASSLGQLNTEAFF.

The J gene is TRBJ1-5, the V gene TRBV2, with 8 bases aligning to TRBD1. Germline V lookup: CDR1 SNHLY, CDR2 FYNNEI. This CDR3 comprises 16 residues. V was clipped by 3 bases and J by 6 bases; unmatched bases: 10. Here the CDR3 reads CASSDPDRDHGQPQHF. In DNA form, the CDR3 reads TGTGCCAGCAGTGACCCGGACAGGGATCATGGTCAGCCCCAGCATTTT.

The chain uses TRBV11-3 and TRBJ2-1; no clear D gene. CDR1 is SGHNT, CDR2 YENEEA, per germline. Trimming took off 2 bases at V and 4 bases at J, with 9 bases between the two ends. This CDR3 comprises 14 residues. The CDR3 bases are TGTGCCAGCAGCTTACGGTATCCTTACAATGAGCAGTTCTTC. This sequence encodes CASSLRYPYNEQFF.